These 21 T cell receptor beta chains came from one sample sequenced in a study of T cell responses to AZD1222 COVID-19 vaccine. Sequenced by immunoSEQ multiplex PCR; TCRdb stores in-frame clones only, minus some. The sample carries roughly 100,000 clones, 91% recorded once. The sample consisted of peripheral blood, taken 28 days after the second AZD1222 dose. The source is an adult who received the AZD1222 COVID-19 vaccine.

The genes are TRBV10-1 and TRBJ2-7, with 13 bases aligning to TRBD2. With 6 bases clipped from V and 2 bases from J, the junction kept 4 bases outside the gene matches. Germline assignment: CDR1 WNHNN and CDR2 SYGVQD (reference sequence). This CDR3 region has 15 residues. DNA for the CDR3: TGCGCCAGCAGCTCGGGACTAGCGGGGACCTACGAGCAGTACTTC. Encoded protein: CASSSGLAGTYEQYF.

The chain uses TRBV13 and TRBJ2-7; 9 bases line up with TRBD2. The ends lost 5 bases at V and 5 bases at J; junction bases unmatched: 7. CDR3 size: 14 residues. Germline V gene lookup returns CDR1 PRHDT and CDR2 FYEKMQ (reference sequence). The CDR3 region is CASSPTSGSHEQYF. The CDR3 region has the DNA TGTGCCAGCAGCCCTACTAGCGGGTCACACGAGCAGTACTTC.

The chain is built from TRBV24-1 and TRBJ1-4; 8 bases agree with TRBD1. CDR1 KGHDR and CDR2 SFDVKD come from the germline V gene. The CDR3 sequence is 14 residues long. Trimming removed 7 bases from V and 8 bases from J; junction bases left unmatched: 8. The CDR3 DNA follows: TGTGCCACCAGCGCGACAGGGGACGGGGAAAAACTGTTTTTT. Residues: CATSATGDGEKLFF.

The chain employs TRBV6-2 or TRBV6-3 and TRBJ1-1; D remains unclear. This CDR3 is 17 amino acids long. V was shortened by 1 base and J by 0 bases, with 15 bases between the two germline ends. Looked up from germline, CDR1 is MNHEY and CDR2 is SVGEGT. The CDR3 region has the DNA TGTGCCAGCAGTTACTTCCCTGGGCCGGGGATGAACACTGAAGCTTTCTTT. This codes for CASSYFPGPGMNTEAFF.

The J gene is TRBJ2-2, the V gene TRBV10-3, with D perhaps TRBD1 (6 bases). Trimming cost V 4 bases and J 0 bases, with 12 bases left between them. The CDR3 length is 16 residues. Germline lookup yields CDR1 ENHRY and CDR2 SYGVKD. The CDR3 loop reads CAISGTTGTNTGELFF. The CDR3 nucleotides read TGTGCCATCAGTGGGACGACAGGAACGAACACCGGGGAGCTGTTTTTT.

The V call is TRBV11-2, the J call TRBJ2-1; 7 nucleotides agree with TRBD2. The CDR3 runs to 14 residues. V was clipped by 10 bases and J by 9 bases; unmatched bases: 15. Germline CDR1 is SGHAT and CDR2 is FQNNGV. DNA of the CDR3: TGTGCCACCTTCCGGCAGCGGGGCCCTATTGAGCAGTTCTTC. It is translated as CATFRQRGPIEQFF.

CDR3 amino acids: CASTPLRYNSPLHF. CDR3 DNA: TGTGCCAGCACCCCGCTACGGTATAATTCACCCCTCCACTTT. The J gene is TRBJ1-6, the V gene TRBV28; no firm D call. Trimming shortened V by 7 bases and J by 4 bases, and 11 bases separated the two germline ends. Germline CDR1 reads MDHEN; CDR2 reads SYDVKM. The CDR3 consists of 14 residues.

This chain joins TRBV28 and TRBJ2-5; 9 bases match TRBD2. The V gene's germline CDR1 is MDHEN and CDR2 SYDVKM. V shed 2 bases, J shed 5 bases, and the junction held 9 bases outside the gene matches. This CDR3 region has 16 residues. The CDR3 DNA sequence: TGTGCCAGCAGTTTAAGGGCTAGCGGGATTTGGGAGACCCAGTACTTC. It translates to CASSLRASGIWETQYF.

This sequence joins TRBV7-8 and TRBJ1-5; TRBD1 agrees at 8 bases. The CDR3 is 15 amino acids. Looked up from germline, CDR1 is SGHVS and CDR2 is FQNEAQ. The junction had 8 bases not matched to a gene; V was cut back by 4 bases and J by 6 bases. The CDR3 here is CASSSDRVRGQPQHF. The DNA of the CDR3 is TGTGCCAGCAGCTCGGACAGGGTCCGGGGTCAGCCCCAGCATTTT. The full variable domain, completed using reference TRBV7-8 and TRBJ1-5, is GAGVSQSPRYKVAKRGQDVALRCDPISGHVSLFWYQQALGQGPEFLTYFQNEAQLDKSGLPSDRFFAERPEGSVSTLKIQRTQQEDSAVYLCASSSDRVRGQPQHFGDGTRLSIL.

The gene calls are TRBV10-1 and TRBJ2-3; D remains ambiguous. Looked up from germline, CDR1 is WNHNN and CDR2 is SYGVQD (reference sequence). Trimming took 2 bases from V and 6 from J, leaving 12 bases between them. This CDR3 contains 14 residues. CDR3 sequence reads: CASSERWSEDTQYF. CDR3 coding DNA: TGCGCCAGCAGTGAGCGTTGGTCCGAGGATACGCAGTATTTT.

The rearrangement uses TRBV11-2 and TRBJ2-5; possible D gene TRBD2, 6 bases. Trimming took off 3 bases at V and 5 bases at J, with 13 bases between the two ends. Germline values: CDR1 SGHAT, CDR2 FQNNGV. The CDR3 sequence is 14 residues long. CDR3 nucleotides: TGTGCCAGCAGCTTTGCGACGGGGAGGGAGACCCAGTACTTC. The encoded protein is CASSFATGRETQYF.

This clone was seen a handful of times. V and J are TRBV6-2 or TRBV6-3 and TRBJ1-1; the D gene is possibly TRBD1 (5 bases). Germline V gives CDR1 MNHEY, CDR2 SVGEGT. Trimming pared 3 bases from V and 1 base from J, leaving 9 bases between. The CDR3 is 14 amino acids. The CDR3 sequence: CASSYRQKNTEAFF. The CDR3 DNA reads as TGTGCCAGCAGTTATCGACAGAAGAACACTGAAGCTTTCTTT.

V gene TRBV6-5 combines with J gene TRBJ2-1; no clear D. There are 11 residues in the CDR3. Trimming removed 6 bases from V and 5 bases from J, with 5 bases in between. Germline loops: CDR1 MNHEY, CDR2 SVGAGI. The CDR3 sequence is CASRVNNEQFF. The DNA for the CDR3 is TGTGCCAGCAGGGTTAACAATGAGCAGTTCTTC.

The chain combines TRBV19 with TRBJ2-3; 8 bases match TRBD1. Germline V gene lookup returns CDR1 LNHDA and CDR2 SQIVND (reference sequence). V lost 5 bases to trimming and J lost 2 bases; unmatched junction nucleotides: 9. The CDR3 length is 16 residues. CDR3 in amino acids: CASSPTTGAFTDTQYF. The CDR3 nucleotides read TGTGCCAGTAGTCCCACGACAGGGGCCTTCACAGATACGCAGTATTTT.

The chain uses TRBV3-1 (or the pseudogene TRBV3-2) and TRBJ2-1; D gene uncertain. Trimming removed 3 bases at V and 6 bases at J, with 3 bases between. Germline V CDR1 and CDR2: LGHDT, YNNKEL (reference sequence). The CDR3 is 11 residues long. CDR3 bases: TGTGCCAGCAGCCATCCCAATGAGCAGTTCTTC. Residues: CASSHPNEQFF.

For the CDR3, the DNA is TGTGCCAGCAGCGCGCAGACTAGCGGGAGCCGGTACGAGCAGTACTTC. Protein: CASSAQTSGSRYEQYF. The V gene is TRBV3-1 (or the pseudogene TRBV3-2), the J gene TRBJ2-7, with TRBD2 identical over 12 bases. This CDR3 has 16 residues. Germline V gene lookup returns CDR1 LGHDT and CDR2 YNNKEL (reference sequence). V shed 5 bases, J shed 4 bases, and the junction held 9 bases outside the gene matches.

The chain uses TRBV6-5 and TRBJ2-7, with no clear D. V lost 6 bases, J lost 0 bases, and 12 bases lay in between. Germline V gene lookup returns CDR1 MNHEY and CDR2 SVGAGI. The CDR3 totals 14 residues. The CDR3 protein is CASSTARVSYEQYF. For the CDR3, the DNA is TGTGCCAGCAGCACCGCCCGGGTCTCCTACGAGCAGTACTTC.

The chain links TRBV24-1 to TRBJ1-2; 7 bases are shared with TRBD1. The trim removed 4 bases at V and 3 bases at J, leaving 7 bases unmatched. The CDR3 is 15 amino acids. From germline, CDR1 is KGHDR and CDR2 SFDVKD. The CDR3 DNA reads as TGTGCCACCAGTGACTCTACAGGGGACTACTATGGCTACACCTTC. Its protein product is CATSDSTGDYYGYTF.

This clone was counted between two and nine times. J is TRBJ1-1 and V is TRBV28; 7 nucleotides agree with TRBD1. V was pared by 6 bases and J by 2 bases, with 6 bases of the junction left unmatched. Germline CDR1 is MDHEN and CDR2 is SYDVKM. The CDR3 consists of 14 residues. The CDR3 here is CASSAGTVNTEAFF. CDR3 nucleotides: TGTGCCAGCAGCGCCGGGACAGTAAACACTGAAGCTTTCTTT.

In this sample, this clone turned up once. The gene calls are TRBV6-2 or TRBV6-3 and TRBJ2-1; D ambiguous. V dropped 2 bases and J dropped 7 bases, with 6 bases sitting between them. The CDR3 has 12 residues. Germline values: CDR1 MNHEY, CDR2 SVGEGT. The CDR3 loop is CASSYRANEQFF. The CDR3 DNA reads TGTGCCAGCAGTTACAGAGCAAATGAGCAGTTCTTC.

V gene TRBV5-1 combines with J gene TRBJ2-1, with 8 bases matching TRBD2. Germline lookup yields CDR1 SGHRS and CDR2 YFSETQ. With 1 base clipped from V and 4 bases from J, the junction kept 7 bases outside the gene matches. The CDR3 has 16 amino acids. The CDR3 loop reads CASSLSTSGLYNEQFF. CDR3 coding DNA: TGCGCCAGCAGCTTGTCCACTAGCGGACTTTACAATGAGCAGTTCTTC. Filled out from reference TRBV5-1 and TRBJ2-1, the complete variable domain reads KAGVTQTPRYLIKTRGQQVTLSCSPISGHRSVSWYQQTPGQGLQFLFEYFSETQRNKGNFPGRFSGRQFSNSRSEMNVSTLELGDSALYLCASSLSTSGLYNEQFFGPGTRLTVL.